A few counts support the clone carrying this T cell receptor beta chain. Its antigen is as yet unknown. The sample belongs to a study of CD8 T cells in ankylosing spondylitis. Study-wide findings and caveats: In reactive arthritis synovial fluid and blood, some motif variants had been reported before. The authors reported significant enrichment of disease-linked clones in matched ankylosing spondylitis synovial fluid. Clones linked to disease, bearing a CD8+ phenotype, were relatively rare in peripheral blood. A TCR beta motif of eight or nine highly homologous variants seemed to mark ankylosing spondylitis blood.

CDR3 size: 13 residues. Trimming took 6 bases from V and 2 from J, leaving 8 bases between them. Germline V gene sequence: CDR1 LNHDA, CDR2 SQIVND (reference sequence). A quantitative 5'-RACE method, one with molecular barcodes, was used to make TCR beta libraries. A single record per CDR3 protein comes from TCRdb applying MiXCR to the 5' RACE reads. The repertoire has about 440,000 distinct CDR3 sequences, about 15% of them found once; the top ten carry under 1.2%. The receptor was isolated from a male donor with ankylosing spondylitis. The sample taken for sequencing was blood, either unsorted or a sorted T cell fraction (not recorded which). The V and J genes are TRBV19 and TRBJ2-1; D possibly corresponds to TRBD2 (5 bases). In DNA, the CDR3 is TGTGCCAGTAGCGGGAAGCCCTACAATGAGCAGTTCTTC. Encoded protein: CASSGKPYNEQFF.